A single sample is the source of the 21 T cell receptor beta chains below, sequenced in a study of T cell responses to AZD1222 COVID-19 vaccine. Clones were sequenced by immunoSEQ multiplex PCR, and TCRdb holds only the in-frame ones, with some missing. The sample has 70,000 or so clones, 79% seen once. This specimen was peripheral blood, taken on day 0 of MenACWY control vaccination. The receptors stem from an adult in good health.

This chain connects TRBV29-1 to TRBJ2-1, with D uncertain. V was clipped by 6 bases and J by 4 bases, with 16 bases between them. The CDR3 is made up of 14 amino acids. Germline-derived CDR1 and CDR2 are SQVTM and ANQGSEA. The CDR3, as DNA: TGCAGCGTAGAGTTCCGATTAAAGTACAATGAGCAGTTCTTC. This sequence encodes CSVEFRLKYNEQFF.

V gene TRBV7-9 combines with J gene TRBJ2-7; D is possibly TRBD2 (5 bases). Trimming removed 5 bases at V and 1 base at J, with 12 bases between. Germline-derived CDR1 and CDR2 are SEHNR and FQNEAQ (reference sequence). This CDR3 spans 14 amino acids. The CDR3 is CASSPSGLSYEQYF. In DNA, the CDR3 is TGTGCCAGCAGCCCAAGCGGTTTATCCTACGAGCAGTACTTC.

J is TRBJ2-1 and V is TRBV5-1, with 7 bases identical to TRBD2. The CDR3 runs to 16 residues. Trimming at V came to 0 bases and at J to 5 bases, leaving 8 bases not matched to a gene. Germline lookup yields CDR1 SGHRS and CDR2 YFSETQ. The CDR3 here is CASSLDAGDGHNEQFF. CDR3 nucleotide sequence: TGCGCCAGCAGCTTGGATGCGGGAGACGGGCACAATGAGCAGTTCTTC.

This chain connects TRBV14 to TRBJ1-1; D is unresolved. Trimming took off 6 bases at V and 1 base at J, with 12 bases between the two ends. Germline CDR1 and CDR2: SGHDN and FVKESK. There are 14 residues in the CDR3. In nucleotides, the CDR3 is TGTGCCAGCAGTCGCGGACTCGGGAACACTGAAGCTTTCTTT. This codes for CASSRGLGNTEAFF.

The chain couples TRBV29-1 to TRBJ2-5, with unresolved D. The CDR3 loop spans 14 amino acids. Germline loops: CDR1 SQVTM, CDR2 ANQGSEA. Trimming stripped 7 bases from V and 1 base from J, with 16 bases between. The chain's CDR3 is CSGLGKTAQETQYF. In DNA form, the CDR3 reads TGCAGCGGTTTAGGAAAGACGGCCCAAGAGACCCAGTACTTC.

The rearrangement links TRBV4-2 to TRBJ1-2; no firm D call. CDR1 and CDR2 (germline): LGHNA, YNFKEQ. The CDR3 is made up of 15 amino acids. Trimming removed 0 bases at V and 4 bases at J, with 12 bases between. The CDR3 protein is CASSQDLRGLYGYTF. CDR3 sequence (DNA): TGTGCCAGCAGCCAAGATCTGAGAGGCCTCTATGGCTACACCTTC.

The chain combines TRBV5-1 with TRBJ1-3; the match to TRBD1 covers 7 bases. This CDR3 is built from 16 residues. The V segment lost 2 bases and the J segment 2 bases; nucleotides outside the gene matches: 7. CDR1 is SGHRS and CDR2 is YFSETQ in the germline V gene. In DNA form, the CDR3 reads TGCGCCAGCAGCTTATCCGGGACAGAGACTGGAAACACCATATATTTT. This translates into CASSLSGTETGNTIYF.

DNA of the CDR3: TGTGCCAGCAGCATAAGCTACCAAGAGACCCAGTACTTC. It is translated as CASSISYQETQYF. This chain joins TRBV7-3 and TRBJ2-5; D uncertain. V lost 5 bases and J lost 0, with 7 bases in between. Germline loops: CDR1 SGHTA, CDR2 FQGTGA. The CDR3 runs to 13 residues.

This rearrangement joins TRBV5-1 to TRBJ2-1, with 9 bases lining up with TRBD2. Germline assignment: CDR1 SGHRS and CDR2 YFSETQ. The CDR3 runs 16 residues. With 1 base clipped from V and 5 bases from J, the junction kept 7 bases outside the gene matches. The CDR3 bases are TGCGCCAGCAGCTTGTTTTCTAGCGGGACCCACAATGAGCAGTTCTTC. It codes for CASSLFSSGTHNEQFF.

This sequence joins TRBV5-4 and TRBJ1-1, with 8 bases matching TRBD1. J lost 6 bases, V lost 4 bases, and 17 bases had no gene match. There are 17 residues in the CDR3. The germline V gene encodes CDR1 SGHNT and CDR2 YYREEE (reference sequence). As DNA, the CDR3 is TGTGCCAGCAGCGCGGACAGGGCGAGGGAGGGTGACGCTGAAGCTTTCTTT. Its translation is CASSADRAREGDAEAFF.

The chain employs TRBV15 and TRBJ1-5; perhaps TRBD1 as D (6 bases). The CDR3 length is 14 residues. Germline V CDR1 and CDR2: LNHNV, YYDKDF (reference sequence). Trimming left V 5 bases short and J 5 bases short, with 13 bases between. The CDR3 loop reads CATSVGTPDQPQHF. CDR3 DNA: TGTGCCACCAGCGTCGGGACACCCGATCAGCCCCAGCATTTT.

The chain carries TRBV6-5 and TRBJ2-3, with D maybe TRBD1 (5 bases). Trimming stripped 8 bases from V and 0 bases from J, with 9 bases between. The CDR3 extends over 13 amino acids. CDR1 is MNHEY and CDR2 is SVGAGI in the germline V gene. CDR3: CASWGVSTDTQYF. CDR3 coding DNA: TGTGCCAGCTGGGGCGTTAGCACAGATACGCAGTATTTT.

V is TRBV2 and J is TRBJ2-7, with D possibly matching TRBD1 (6 bases). The CDR3 loop spans 12 amino acids. From germline, CDR1 is SNHLY and CDR2 FYNNEI. Trimming removed 4 bases at V and 8 bases at J, with 12 bases between. CDR3 protein: CASSAGQTKQYF. CDR3 DNA: TGTGCCAGCAGTGCCGGACAGACGAAGCAGTACTTC. The complete variable domain, with remaining parts taken from reference TRBV2 and TRBJ2-7, reads EPEVTQTPSHQVTQMGQEVILRCVPISNHLYFYWYRQILGQKVEFLVSFYNNEISEKSEIFDDQFSVERPDGSNFTLKIRSTKLEDSAMYFCASSAGQTKQYFGPGTRLTVT.

This chain uses TRBV18 with TRBJ2-6, with 8 nucleotides matching TRBD2. This CDR3 has 18 residues. The V gene's germline CDR1 is KGHSH and CDR2 LQKENI. The junction had 7 bases not matched to a gene; V was cut back by 0 bases and J by 3 bases. DNA of the CDR3: TGTGCCAGCTCACCACCCGGGAGGGGAGCTGGTGGGGCCAACGTCCTGACTTTC. Translated, it gives CASSPPGRGAGGANVLTF.

The chain joins TRBV5-1 to TRBJ2-3; 9 nucleotides agree with TRBD1. The CDR3 contains 15 residues. Germline V gene sequence: CDR1 SGHRS, CDR2 YFSETQ. The ends lost 4 bases at V and 3 bases at J; junction bases unmatched: 6. CDR3 loop: CASSRTGTGTDTQYF. CDR3 DNA sequence: TGCGCCAGCAGCCGGACCGGGACAGGGACAGATACGCAGTATTTT.

V usage is TRBV30 and J usage is TRBJ1-1; no clear D. Germline values: CDR1 GTSNPN, CDR2 SVGIG (reference sequence). The V gene lost 2 bases and the J gene lost 6 bases, with 10 bases spanning the gap. The CDR3 has 12 amino acids. CDR3 nucleotide sequence: TGTGCCTGGAGTCGTACTGAACCTGAAGCTTTCTTT. This codes for CAWSRTEPEAFF.

This chain joins TRBV7-2 and TRBJ2-3, with 9 bases lining up with TRBD1. After removal of 4 bases from V and 6 bases from J, the junction contained 5 bases not matched to a gene. Germline V gene sequence: CDR1 SGHTA, CDR2 FQGNSA. CDR3 length: 14 residues. CDR3 coding DNA: TGTGCCAGCAGCTCCGGGACAGGGTGGGATACGCAGTATTTT. Its translation: CASSSGTGWDTQYF.

The chain couples TRBV12-2 to TRBJ2-5; TRBD2 is the table's D call and was not checked against the DNA. TRBV12-2 counts as a pseudogene. The length of the CDR3 is 16 residues. The CDR3: CASRLAPGGRQETQYF. In DNA, the CDR3 is TGTGCAAGTCGCTTAGCTCCGGGGGGACGTCAAGAGACCCAGTACTTC.

This clone has a count of ten or more. This chain links TRBV19 with TRBJ1-1; D uncertain. Germline-derived CDR1 and CDR2 are LNHDA and SQIVND (reference sequence). The CDR3 contains 15 residues. Trimming pared 1 base from V and 2 bases from J, leaving 11 bases between. CDR3 DNA sequence: TGTGCCAGTAGTATAGGTCGAGGAGTTAACACTGAAGCTTTCTTT. Translating gives CASSIGRGVNTEAFF. Combining the CDR3 with reference TRBV19 and TRBJ1-1 gives the whole variable domain DGGITQSPKYLFRKEGQNVTLSCEQNLNHDAMYWYRQDPGQGLRLIYYSQIVNDFQKGDIAEGYSVSREKKESFPLTVTSAQKNPTAFYLCASSIGRGVNTEAFFGQGTRLTVV.

The chain recombines TRBV2 with TRBJ2-3; D gene unclear. Germline V gene sequence: CDR1 SNHLY, CDR2 FYNNEI. Deletions cut 3 bases from V and 2 bases from J, with 3 bases between. CDR3 length: 12 residues. For the CDR3, the DNA is TGTGCCAGCAGTGAGGTCACAGATACGCAGTATTTT. Translated, it gives CASSEVTDTQYF.

This clone appeared a single time. The chain combines TRBV5-1 with TRBJ1-2; perhaps TRBD1 as D (6 bases). Trimming took off 0 bases at V and 4 bases at J, with 10 bases between the two ends. Germline V lookup: CDR1 SGHRS, CDR2 YFSETQ. The CDR3 spans 14 residues. CDR3 loop: CASSLEGGGYGYTF. For the CDR3, the DNA is TGCGCCAGCAGCTTGGAAGGGGGAGGCTATGGCTACACCTTC. Full variable domain (outside the CDR3, taken from reference TRBV5-1 and TRBJ1-2): KAGVTQTPRYLIKTRGQQVTLSCSPISGHRSVSWYQQTPGQGLQFLFEYFSETQRNKGNFPGRFSGRQFSNSRSEMNVSTLELGDSALYLCASSLEGGGYGYTFGSGTRLTVV.